The T cell receptor beta chain under discussion was sequenced for a study of human T cells and chemical hapten exposure. General study points: TCRs exceeding a frequency of 1 in 1000 stayed unchanged under DPC sensitization.

This clonotype showed up just a few times. Its matching antigen is unknown. TCRdb reprocessed the RACE reads with MiXCR, giving one entry per CDR3 protein. The profile covers some 97,000 distinct CDR3 sequences, with 25% to 30% appearing a single time and around a tenth taken by the ten largest. The sample's time point: patch test 3, about 24 weeks after DPC sensitization. Described treatment: therapeutic diphenylcyclopropenone sensitization with weekly scalp DPC. The receptor was isolated from a middle-aged man with alopecia areata. Some clones in this sample may be carry-over from other donors' samples. The material sequenced was whole blood, taken in connection with sensitization to the hapten diphenylcyclopropenone (DPC).

The CDR3 is CATSVGGNTEAFF. The CDR3 coding sequence is TGTGCCACCAGTGTAGGGGGCAACACTGAAGCTTTCTTT. This chain uses TRBV24-1 with TRBJ1-1, with TRBD1 matching 7 bases. V shed 5 bases and J 2 bases; nucleotides not matched to a gene: 1. The CDR3 has 13 amino acids. The germline gives CDR1 KGHDR, CDR2 SFDVKD.